A selection of T cell receptor beta chains follows, all from one sample in a study of T cell responses to AZD1222 COVID-19 vaccine. The repertoire was sequenced with immunoSEQ multiplex PCR; TCRdb's copy has only in-frame clones and lacks some. Altogether more than 100,000 clones are present, 80% to 90% being singletons, with the ten largest covering more than 6.5%. The material sequenced was peripheral blood, taken on day 0 of AZD1222 vaccination. Receptor source: an adult in good health. The CDR3 runs from the conserved cysteine through the conserved F or W. A D gene is named only where the DNA matches it firmly. The size entry is marked missing in some rows and otherwise reads once, few, many or a size class.

size: -
D: TRBD1
J: TRBJ1-2
V: TRBV3-1/TRBV3-2
CDR3: CASSQDRDRGRTNYGYTF
DNA: TGTGCCAGCAGCCAAGATCGGGACAGGGGACGGACTAACTATGGCTACACCTTC

size: -
D: TRBD1
J: TRBJ1-1
V: TRBV6-5
CDR3: CASRAGQGGTEAFF
DNA: TGTGCCAGCAGGGCCGGACAGGGAGGCACTGAAGCTTTCTTT

size: -
D: -
J: TRBJ1-2
V: TRBV28
CDR3: CAIRRGTSNYGYTF
DNA: TGTGCCATCCGACGGGGTACCTCTAACTATGGCTACACCTTC

size: few
D: TRBD2
J: TRBJ2-6
V: TRBV7-9
CDR3: CAAPGAGAGANVLTF
DNA: TGTGCCGCGCCGGGAGCGGGGGCGGGGGCCAACGTCCTGACTTTC

size: -
D: -
J: TRBJ2-1
V: TRBV5-1
CDR3: CASSVHNEQFF
DNA: TGCGCCAGCAGTGTCCACAATGAGCAGTTCTTC

size: -
D: -
J: TRBJ1-1
V: TRBV10-3
CDR3: CAISVRQGTEAFF
DNA: TGTGCCATCAGTGTGCGGCAGGGAACTGAAGCTTTCTTT

size: few
D: -
J: TRBJ2-1
V: TRBV25-1
CDR3: CASSPSGGNEQFF
DNA: TGTGCCAGCAGTCCCTCCGGGGGCAATGAGCAGTTCTTC

size: -
D: TRBD1
J: TRBJ2-7
V: TRBV7-2
CDR3: CASSLGGQGTSYEQYF
DNA: TGTGCCAGCAGCTTAGGGGGACAGGGGACCTCCTACGAGCAGTACTTC

size: -
D: -
J: TRBJ1-2
V: TRBV27
CDR3: CASRTWANYGYTF
DNA: TGTGCCAGTCGGACGTGGGCTAACTATGGCTACACCTTC

size: -
D: -
J: TRBJ1-1
V: TRBV7-9
CDR3: CASSPPAVGNTEAFF
DNA: TGTGCCAGCAGCCCTCCCGCGGTCGGGAACACTGAAGCTTTCTTT

size: -
D: -
J: TRBJ1-2
V: TRBV11-2
CDR3: CASSLSDGGYGYTF
DNA: TGTGCCAGCAGCTTATCGGATGGGGGCTATGGCTACACCTTC

size: -
D: -
J: TRBJ1-1
V: TRBV3-1/TRBV3-2
CDR3: CASSLRTANTEAFF
DNA: TGTGCCAGCAGCCTAAGGACCGCCAACACTGAAGCTTTCTTT

size: -
D: TRBD1
J: TRBJ1-5
V: TRBV27
CDR3: CASSVQGAQGNQPQHF
DNA: TGTGCCAGCAGCGTACAGGGGGCGCAGGGCAATCAGCCCCAGCATTTT

size: -
D: -
J: TRBJ2-3
V: TRBV6-5
CDR3: CASSYADTQYF
DNA: TGTGCCAGCAGTTACGCAGATACGCAGTATTTT

size: once
D: -
J: TRBJ2-1
V: TRBV12-2
CDR3: CASRLALRIRQLKQFF
DNA: TGTGCAAGTCGCTTAGCCCTAAGGATCCGGCAATTGAAGCAGTTCTTC

size: -
D: TRBD2
J: TRBJ2-5
V: TRBV5-4
CDR3: CASSSASAGVRQTQYF
DNA: TGTGCCAGCAGCTCGGCTTCAGCGGGAGTTAGGCAGACCCAGTACTTC

size: -
D: TRBD1
J: TRBJ1-4
V: TRBV7-2
CDR3: CASSVAGTEHEKLFF
DNA: TGTGCCAGCAGCGTAGCCGGGACAGAACATGAAAAACTGTTTTTT

size: -
D: -
J: TRBJ2-7
V: TRBV3-1/TRBV3-2
CDR3: CASSSGPRYEQYF
DNA: TGTGCCAGCAGCTCAGGACCACGCTACGAGCAGTACTTC

size: -
D: -
J: TRBJ1-1
V: TRBV6-4
CDR3: CASTRQAGLNTEAFF
DNA: TGTGCCAGCACCAGACAAGCAGGGTTGAACACTGAAGCTTTCTTT

size: -
D: -
J: TRBJ2-2
V: TRBV7-3
CDR3: CASSRSGNTGELFF
DNA: TGTGCCAGCAGCCGAAGCGGGAACACCGGGGAGCTGTTTTTT

size: -
D: -
J: TRBJ1-5
V: TRBV30
CDR3: CAWSVRRHGQSDLPSQPQHF
DNA: TGTGCCTGGAGTGTACGTCGACATGGACAGTCGGACCTCCCATCGCAGCCCCAGCATTTT

size: -
D: TRBD1
J: TRBJ1-1
V: TRBV19
CDR3: CASSTTGTGVGTEAFF
DNA: TGTGCCAGTAGTACCACCGGGACAGGGGTGGGCACTGAAGCTTTCTTT

size: -
D: -
J: TRBJ2-1
V: TRBV10-3
CDR3: CAISYAFNEQFF
DNA: TGTGCCATCAGCTACGCATTCAATGAGCAGTTCTTC

size: -
D: -
J: TRBJ1-6
V: TRBV28
CDR3: CASSSPTYSYNSPLHF
DNA: TGTGCCAGCAGTTCGCCCACATACTCCTATAATTCACCCCTCCACTTT

size: -
D: -
J: TRBJ2-5
V: TRBV6-4
CDR3: CASSPNGARETQYF
DNA: TGTGCCAGCAGTCCCAACGGGGCCAGAGAGACCCAGTACTTC

size: -
D: -
J: TRBJ2-3
V: TRBV28
CDR3: CASGRGGVRSTDTQYF
DNA: TGTGCCAGCGGAAGAGGAGGGGTCCGGAGCACAGATACGCAGTATTTT